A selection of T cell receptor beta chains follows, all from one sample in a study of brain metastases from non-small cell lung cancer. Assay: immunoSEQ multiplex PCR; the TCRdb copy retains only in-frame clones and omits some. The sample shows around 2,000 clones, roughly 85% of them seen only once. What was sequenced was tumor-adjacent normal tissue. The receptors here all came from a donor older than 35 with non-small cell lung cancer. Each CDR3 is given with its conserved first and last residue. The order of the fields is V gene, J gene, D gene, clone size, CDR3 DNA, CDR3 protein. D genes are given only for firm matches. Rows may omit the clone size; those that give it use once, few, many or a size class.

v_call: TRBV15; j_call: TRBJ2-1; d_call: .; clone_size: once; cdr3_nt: TGTGCCACCAGCCCCTTTGGGGGATTCAATGAGCAGTTCTTC; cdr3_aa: CATSPFGGFNEQFF
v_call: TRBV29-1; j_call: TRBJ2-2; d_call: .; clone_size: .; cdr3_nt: TGCAGCGTTGTTGAAGTCTCAGGGAACACCGGGGAGCTGTTTTTT; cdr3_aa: CSVVEVSGNTGELFF
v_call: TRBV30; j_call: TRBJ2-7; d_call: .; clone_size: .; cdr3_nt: TGTGCCTGGAGTCCTCCCCGGCAAGCCTCGGCTGTGAGGGAGCAGTACTTC; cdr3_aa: CAWSPPRQASAVREQYF
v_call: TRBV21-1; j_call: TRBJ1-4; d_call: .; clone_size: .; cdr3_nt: TGTGCCCTCGGACAGGGGAATAATGAAAAACTGTTTTTT; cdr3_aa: CALGQGNNEKLFF
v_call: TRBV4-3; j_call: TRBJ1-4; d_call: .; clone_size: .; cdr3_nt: TGCGCCAGCAGCCAAGATGGGGGCCGGAGTGAAAAACTGTTTTTT; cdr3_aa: CASSQDGGRSEKLFF
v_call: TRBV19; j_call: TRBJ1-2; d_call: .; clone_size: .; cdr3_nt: TGTGCCAGTAGTATTCTCGACAGGTATGGCTACACCTTC; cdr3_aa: CASSILDRYGYTF
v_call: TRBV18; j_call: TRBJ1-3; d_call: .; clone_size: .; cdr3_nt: TGTGCCAGCTCACCACCGGCGGCTGGAAACACCATATATTTT; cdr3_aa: CASSPPAAGNTIYF
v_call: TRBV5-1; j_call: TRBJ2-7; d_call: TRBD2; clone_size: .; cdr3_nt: TGCGCCAGCAGCGGACTAGCGGGGGAATACGAGCAGTACTTC; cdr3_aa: CASSGLAGEYEQYF
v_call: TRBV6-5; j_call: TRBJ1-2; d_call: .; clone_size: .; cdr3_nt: TGTGCCAGCAGTTACTCATCCGAGTTGAGCTTCTACACCTTC; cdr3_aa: CASSYSSELSFYTF
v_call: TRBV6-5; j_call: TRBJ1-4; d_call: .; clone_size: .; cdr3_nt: TGTGCCAGCAGTAGGTTATTTGGAGAAAAACTGTTTTTT; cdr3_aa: CASSRLFGEKLFF
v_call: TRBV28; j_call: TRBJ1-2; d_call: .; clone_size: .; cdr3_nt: TGTGCCAGCAGTTTACCCCCCGGCAGAGGCTTTAACTATGGCTACACCTTC; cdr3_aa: CASSLPPGRGFNYGYTF
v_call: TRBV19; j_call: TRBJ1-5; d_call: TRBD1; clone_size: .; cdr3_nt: TGTGCCAGTAGTCCCCCGGACAGGGGGCTGGATCAGCCCCAGCATTTT; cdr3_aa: CASSPPDRGLDQPQHF
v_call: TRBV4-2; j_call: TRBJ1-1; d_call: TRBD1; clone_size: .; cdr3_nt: TGTGCCAGCAGCCAGGGGGACAGGGGGGAGAACACTGAAGCTTTCTTT; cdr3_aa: CASSQGDRGENTEAFF
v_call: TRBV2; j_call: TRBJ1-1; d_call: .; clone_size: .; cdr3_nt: TGTGCCAGCAGGGTACTTCGGAGCCCTGAAGCTTTCTTT; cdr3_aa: CASRVLRSPEAFF
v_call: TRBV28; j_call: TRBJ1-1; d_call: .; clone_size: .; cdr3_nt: TGTGCCAGCAGTTTATTAGGAACCACTGAAGCTTTCTTT; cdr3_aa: CASSLLGTTEAFF
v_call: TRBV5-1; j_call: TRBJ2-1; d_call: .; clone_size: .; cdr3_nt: TGCGCCAGCAGAACACGGGACCGATATACTGAGCAGTTCTTC; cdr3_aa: CASRTRDRYTEQFF
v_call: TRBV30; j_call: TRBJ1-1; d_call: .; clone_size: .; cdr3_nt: TGTGCCAGCAACAGGGACACTGAAGCTTTCTTT; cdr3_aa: CASNRDTEAFF
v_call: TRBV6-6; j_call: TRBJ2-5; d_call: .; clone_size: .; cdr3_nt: TGTGCCAGCAAAAACCCTTCTCAAGAGACCCAGTACTTC; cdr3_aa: CASKNPSQETQYF
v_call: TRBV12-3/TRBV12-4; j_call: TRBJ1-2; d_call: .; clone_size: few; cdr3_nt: TGTGCCAGCAGCCCGGGAGATGGCTACACCTTC; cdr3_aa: CASSPGDGYTF
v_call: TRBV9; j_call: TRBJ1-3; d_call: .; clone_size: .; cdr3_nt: TGTGCCAGCAGCGATACGGGGTCAAGAAACACCATATATTTT; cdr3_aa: CASSDTGSRNTIYF
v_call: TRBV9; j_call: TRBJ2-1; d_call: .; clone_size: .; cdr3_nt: TGTGCCAGCAGCGCCCGGGACTCGCCCTACAATGAGCAGTTCTTC; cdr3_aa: CASSARDSPYNEQFF
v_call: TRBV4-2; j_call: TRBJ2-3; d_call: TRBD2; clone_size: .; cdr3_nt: TGTGCCAGCAGCCAAGAAAGCGGACTAGCTGGGACCACAGATACGCAGTATTTT; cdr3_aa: CASSQESGLAGTTDTQYF
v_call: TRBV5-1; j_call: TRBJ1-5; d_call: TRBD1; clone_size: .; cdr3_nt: TGCGCCAGCAGCGGAACAGGGGAGGGCCTCCAGCATTTT; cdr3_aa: CASSGTGEGLQHF
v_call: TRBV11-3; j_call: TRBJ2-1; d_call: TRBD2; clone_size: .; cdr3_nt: TGTGCCAGCAGCCCGGGACTAGCGGGCTACAATGAGCAGTTCTTC; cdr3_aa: CASSPGLAGYNEQFF
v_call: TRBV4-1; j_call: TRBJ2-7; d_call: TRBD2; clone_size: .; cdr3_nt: TGCGCCAGCAGCCCATCCGGGACTAGCGGTTCCTACGAGCAGTACTTC; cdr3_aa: CASSPSGTSGSYEQYF
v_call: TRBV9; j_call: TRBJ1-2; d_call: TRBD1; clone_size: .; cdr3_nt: TGTGCCAGCAGCTCGGGGGGACAGGGAAACTATGGCTACACCTTC; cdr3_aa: CASSSGGQGNYGYTF
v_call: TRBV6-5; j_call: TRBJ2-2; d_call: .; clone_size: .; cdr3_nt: TGTGCCAGCAGTTCGTGGGGGGTTGGCACCGGGGAGCTGTTTTTT; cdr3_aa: CASSSWGVGTGELFF
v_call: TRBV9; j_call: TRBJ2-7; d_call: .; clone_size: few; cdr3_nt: TGTGCCAGCAGCGTAGCAACGGGAGAGCAGTACTTC; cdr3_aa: CASSVATGEQYF
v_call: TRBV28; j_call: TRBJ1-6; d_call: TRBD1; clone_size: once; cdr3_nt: TGTGCCAGCAGTTTTAGGACAGGTTTTTCACCCCTCCACTTT; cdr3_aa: CASSFRTGFSPLHF
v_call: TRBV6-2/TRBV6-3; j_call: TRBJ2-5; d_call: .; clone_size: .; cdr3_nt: TGTGCCAGCAGTTCCCTCAGAGGCGGCGAGACCCAGTACTTC; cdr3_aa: CASSSLRGGETQYF
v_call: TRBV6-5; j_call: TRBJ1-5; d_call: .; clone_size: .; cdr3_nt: TGTGCCAGCAGTCCGGGTAGCTATAGCAATCAGCCCCAGCATTTT; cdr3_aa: CASSPGSYSNQPQHF
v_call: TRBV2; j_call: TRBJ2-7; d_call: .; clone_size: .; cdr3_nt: TGTGCCAGCAGTGAAGCGACGGTTGGCGAGCAGTACTTC; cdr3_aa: CASSEATVGEQYF
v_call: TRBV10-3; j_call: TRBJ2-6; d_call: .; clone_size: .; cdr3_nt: TGTGCCACTGCGGGTGCAGGGGGGATCTCTGGGGCCAACGTCCTGACTTTC; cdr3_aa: CATAGAGGISGANVLTF
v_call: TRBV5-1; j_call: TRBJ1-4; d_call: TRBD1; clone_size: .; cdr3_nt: TGCGCCAGCAGCTTTACCGGGACAGGAGGTGAAAAACTGTTTTTT; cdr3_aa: CASSFTGTGGEKLFF
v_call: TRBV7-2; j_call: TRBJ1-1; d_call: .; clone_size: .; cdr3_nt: TGTGCCAGCAGCTTAAACGCCGGGGTTTATACTGAAGCTTTCTTT; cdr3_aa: CASSLNAGVYTEAFF
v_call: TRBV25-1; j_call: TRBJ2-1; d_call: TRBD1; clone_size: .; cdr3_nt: TGTGCCAGCAGAGGACAGGCGGGCTCCTACAATGAGCAGTTCTTC; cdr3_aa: CASRGQAGSYNEQFF